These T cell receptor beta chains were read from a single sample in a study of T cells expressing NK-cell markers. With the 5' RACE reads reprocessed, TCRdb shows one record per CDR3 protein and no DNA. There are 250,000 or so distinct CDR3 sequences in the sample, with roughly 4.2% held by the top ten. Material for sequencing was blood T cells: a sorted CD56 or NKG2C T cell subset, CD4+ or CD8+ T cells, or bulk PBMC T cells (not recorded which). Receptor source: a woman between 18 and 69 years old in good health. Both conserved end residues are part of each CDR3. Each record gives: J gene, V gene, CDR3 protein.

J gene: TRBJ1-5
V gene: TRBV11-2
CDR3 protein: CASSLGLRDRANQPQHF

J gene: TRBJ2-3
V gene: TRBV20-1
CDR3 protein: CSAGRESGDTQYF

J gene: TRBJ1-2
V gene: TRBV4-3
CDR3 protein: CASSQDTGEPNYGYTF

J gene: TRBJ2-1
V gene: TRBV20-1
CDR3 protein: CSARDATSGSSYNEQFF

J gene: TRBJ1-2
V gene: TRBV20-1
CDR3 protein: CSARGGALGGYTF

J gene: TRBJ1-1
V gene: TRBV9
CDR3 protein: CASRRGETEAFF

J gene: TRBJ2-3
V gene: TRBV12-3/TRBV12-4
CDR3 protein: CASSAAGSTDTQYF

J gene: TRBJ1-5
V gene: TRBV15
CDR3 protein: CATASRRYSNQPQHF

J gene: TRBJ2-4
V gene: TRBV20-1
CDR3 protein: CSARDPFSAKNIQYF

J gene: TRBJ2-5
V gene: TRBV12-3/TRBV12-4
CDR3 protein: CASSFGGQQETQYF

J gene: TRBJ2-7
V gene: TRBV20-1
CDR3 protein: CSAPGSLAGGSEQYF

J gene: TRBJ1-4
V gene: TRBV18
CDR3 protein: CASSPSSTNEKLFF

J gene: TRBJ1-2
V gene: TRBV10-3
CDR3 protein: CAISENLGAGGNYGYTF

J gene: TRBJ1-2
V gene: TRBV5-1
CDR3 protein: CASSPIPPGADGYTF

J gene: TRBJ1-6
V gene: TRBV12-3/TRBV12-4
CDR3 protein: CASSPDSAYSPLHF

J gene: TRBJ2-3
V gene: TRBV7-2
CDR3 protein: CASSPQSSTDTQYF

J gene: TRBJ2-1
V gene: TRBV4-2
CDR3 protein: CASSQGGLAGVGEQFF

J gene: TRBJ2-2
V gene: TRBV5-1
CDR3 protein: CASSPGTSDTGELFF

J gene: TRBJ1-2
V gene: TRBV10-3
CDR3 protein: CAISDLRTGPTRGYTF

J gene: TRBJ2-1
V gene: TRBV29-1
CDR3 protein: CSAPVAGALYNEQFF

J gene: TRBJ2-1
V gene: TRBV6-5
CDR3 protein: CASSYSLAREQFF